These 3 T cell receptor beta chains originate from one sample sequenced in a study of T cell repertoires in cytomegalovirus infection. TCRdb recomputed calls from the reads with MiXCR, one row per CDR3 protein. Of about 300,000 distinct CDR3 sequences in the sample, about 9.2% are singletons; the top ten hold approximately 2.3%. Sequenced material: PBMCs. These receptors originate from a human donor in good health (CMV status not recorded). Some clones in this sample may be carry-over from other donors' samples.

This clonotype has at least ten counts. The V and J genes are TRBV7-2 and TRBJ1-2, with D perhaps matching TRBD1 (5 bases). Trimming pared 5 bases from V and 14 bases from J, leaving 18 bases between. Germline lookup yields CDR1 SGHTA and CDR2 FQGNSA. This CDR3 spans 12 amino acids. CDR3 in DNA: TGTGCCAGCAGCCAATCGGGTGGGCAGGGAACCTTC. The encoded protein is CASSQSGGQGTF.

The genes are TRBV7-2 and TRBJ2-6; no clear D. This CDR3 is built from 15 residues. The V end was cut by 5 bases, the J end by 3 bases, with 11 bases between. Germline V lookup: CDR1 SGHTA, CDR2 FQGNSA. CDR3 in amino acids: CASSDSLFGANVLTF. The CDR3 DNA reads as TGTGCCAGCAGCGATTCACTGTTTGGGGCCAACGTCCTGACTTTC.

This clonotype was detected many times. The chain employs TRBV20-1 and TRBJ2-1; D is uncertain. Between the trimmed V and J ends, which lost 6 bases and 7 bases, there was a span of 7 bases. The CDR3 totals 10 residues. Germline CDR1 reads DFQATT; CDR2 reads SNEGSKA (reference sequence). This CDR3 is CSAGWNEQFF. In nucleotides, the CDR3 is TGCAGTGCAGGGTGGAATGAGCAGTTCTTC.